This section outlines one T cell receptor beta chain sequence together with its context. This sample was included in a study of cytomegalovirus exposure and HLA in healthy donors. Germline values: CDR1 MNHNY, CDR2 SVGAGI (reference sequence). V was cut by 6 bases and J by 6 bases, with 21 bases left in between. There are 15 residues in the CDR3. The PCR used 60 Vbeta and 13 Jbeta primers. Sequencing used immunoSEQ multiplex PCR; TCRdb keeps in-frame clones, though not all of them. Seen here are around 210,000 clones, about 78% observed once, and the top ten hold 2.5% to 3.5%. Sequencing was performed on PBMCs. The chain joins TRBV6-6 to TRBJ2-7; a possible D gene is TRBD1 (5 bases). The receptor's source is a woman aged 25 to 39 in good health and CMV-seronegative. CDR3 protein: CASRLGGAMMVEQYF. CDR3 in DNA: TGTGCCAGCAGGCTCGGTGGGGCAATGATGGTCGAGCAGTACTTC.